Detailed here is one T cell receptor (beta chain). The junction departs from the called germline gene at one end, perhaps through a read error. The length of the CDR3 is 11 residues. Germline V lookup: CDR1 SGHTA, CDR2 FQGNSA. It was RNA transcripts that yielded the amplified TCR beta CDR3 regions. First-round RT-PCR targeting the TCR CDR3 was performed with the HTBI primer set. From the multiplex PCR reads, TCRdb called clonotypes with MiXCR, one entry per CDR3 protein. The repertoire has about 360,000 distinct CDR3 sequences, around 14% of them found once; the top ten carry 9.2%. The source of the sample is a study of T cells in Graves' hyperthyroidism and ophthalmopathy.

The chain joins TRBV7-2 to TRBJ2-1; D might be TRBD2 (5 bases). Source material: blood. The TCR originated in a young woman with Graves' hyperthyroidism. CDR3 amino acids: CASSSPPTGIF. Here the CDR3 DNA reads TGTGCCAGCAGCTCCCCCCCCACGGGGATCTTC.